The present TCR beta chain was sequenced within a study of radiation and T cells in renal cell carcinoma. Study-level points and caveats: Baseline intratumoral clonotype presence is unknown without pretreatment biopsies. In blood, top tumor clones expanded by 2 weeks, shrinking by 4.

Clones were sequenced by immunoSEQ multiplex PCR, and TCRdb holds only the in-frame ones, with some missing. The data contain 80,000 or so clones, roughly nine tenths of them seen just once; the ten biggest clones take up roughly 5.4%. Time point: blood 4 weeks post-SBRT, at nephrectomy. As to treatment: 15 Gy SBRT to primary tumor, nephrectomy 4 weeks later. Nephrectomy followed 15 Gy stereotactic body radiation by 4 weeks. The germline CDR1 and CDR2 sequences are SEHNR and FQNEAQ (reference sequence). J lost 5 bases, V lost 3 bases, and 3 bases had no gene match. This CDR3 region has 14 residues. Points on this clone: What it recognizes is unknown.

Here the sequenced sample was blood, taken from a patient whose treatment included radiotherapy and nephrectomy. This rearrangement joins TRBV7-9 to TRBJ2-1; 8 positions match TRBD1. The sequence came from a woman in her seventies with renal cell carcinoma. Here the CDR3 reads CASSLGQVDNEQFF. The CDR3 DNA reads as TGTGCCAGCAGCTTGGGACAGGTTGACAATGAGCAGTTCTTC.